Following are 6 T cell receptor beta chains from one sample sequenced in a study of blood T cell repertoires in COVID-19. Only in-frame clones appear in the TCRdb table, and some are missing; sequencing was by immunoSEQ multiplex PCR. This sample carries about 160,000 clones, about 93% of them seen once, and the ten largest clones take approximately 4.6%. Material: peripheral blood. The receptor set was obtained from a woman aged 45-65 years with acute or convalescent COVID-19.

This clone was picked up one time. The chain carries TRBV4-3 and TRBJ2-5; tentative D call: TRBD2 (5 bases). Germline CDR1 and CDR2: LGHNA and YSLEER. V was clipped by 0 bases and J by 7 bases, with 6 bases between them. The CDR3 is 12 amino acids. The DNA for the CDR3 is TGCGCCAGCAGCCAAGATCGGGGGACCCAGTACTTC. Translating it yields CASSQDRGTQYF.

CDR3 loop: CASSQRLDGVRAGYTF. In DNA form, the CDR3 reads TGCGCCAGCAGCCAGAGGCTTGACGGGGTTCGCGCCGGCTACACCTTC. The V and J genes are TRBV4-1 and TRBJ1-2; no definite D call. The CDR3 runs to 16 residues. V lost 3 bases and J 8 bases, leaving 22 bases between the germline ends. The germline CDR1 and CDR2 sequences are MGHRA and YSYEKL.

The chain carries TRBV5-1 and TRBJ2-5, with no clear D. CDR3 size: 14 residues. From germline, CDR1 is SGHRS and CDR2 YFSETQ. Deletions cut 1 base from V and 3 bases from J, with 10 bases between. The CDR3 region is CASSLSSVEETQYF. CDR3 coding DNA: TGCGCCAGCAGCTTGAGTTCGGTGGAAGAGACCCAGTACTTC.

The chain employs TRBV30 and TRBJ1-2; 9 nucleotides agree with TRBD1. This CDR3 has 15 residues. Germline CDR1 GTSNPN, CDR2 SVGIG (reference sequence). V trimming: 0 bases; J trimming: 4 bases; junction bases outside the gene matches: 6. The CDR3 region is CAWSVLGQGPYGYTF. CDR3 nucleotide sequence: TGTGCCTGGAGTGTTCTTGGACAGGGGCCCTATGGCTACACCTTC.

CDR3 coding DNA: TGTGCCAGCAACGGCAGGGGATTCGGGGAGCTGTTTTTT. Protein sequence: CASNGRGFGELFF. The V gene is TRBV27, the J gene TRBJ2-2, with D possibly TRBD1 on 6 matching bases. V was clipped by 7 bases and J by 7 bases, with 13 bases between them. CDR3 length: 13 amino acids. Per germline, CDR1 MNHEY and CDR2 SMNVEV (reference sequence).

The chain carries TRBV7-2 and TRBJ1-1; D unresolved. V was trimmed by 2 bases and J by 0 bases, leaving 10 bases between them. This CDR3 has 15 amino acids. The V gene's germline CDR1 is SGHTA and CDR2 FQGNSA. The CDR3 region has the DNA TGTGCCAGCAGCTTACAACCGGGGATGAACACTGAAGCTTTCTTT. It yields the protein CASSLQPGMNTEAFF.